The rows below give T cell receptor beta chains drawn from one sample of a study of shared clonotypes between healthy human individuals. This table comes from immunoSEQ multiplex PCR, and its TCRdb copy is limited to in-frame clones, with some not included. In the table there are over 1.5 million clones, approximately 98% of which are singletons. The sample was naive CD4+ T cells sorted from blood. The source is a man aged 25-45 years in good health. Each CDR3 is given with its conserved first and last residue. Fields, in order: clone size, V gene, J gene, D gene, CDR3 protein, CDR3 DNA. A D gene is named only where the DNA matches it firmly. Only some rows state a clone size, as once, few, many or a class for expanded clones.

clone size: .; V gene: TRBV18; J gene: TRBJ2-7; D gene: .; CDR3 protein: CASSFSYEQYF; CDR3 DNA: TGTGCCAGCTCGTTCTCCTACGAGCAGTACTTC
clone size: .; V gene: TRBV19; J gene: TRBJ2-5; D gene: .; CDR3 protein: CASSTPVGQETQYF; CDR3 DNA: TGTGCCAGTAGTACCCCAGTCGGCCAAGAGACCCAGTACTTC
clone size: once; V gene: TRBV7-8; J gene: TRBJ1-1; D gene: .; CDR3 protein: CASSLGQPTEAFF; CDR3 DNA: TGTGCCAGCAGCTTAGGGCAGCCCACTGAAGCTTTCTTT
clone size: .; V gene: TRBV28; J gene: TRBJ1-2; D gene: TRBD1; CDR3 protein: CASRKIPGTANREYGYTF; CDR3 DNA: TGTGCCAGCAGGAAAATCCCCGGGACAGCCAACCGGGAATACGGCTACACCTTC
clone size: .; V gene: TRBV6-1; J gene: TRBJ1-5; D gene: .; CDR3 protein: CASSEGGGSNQPQHF; CDR3 DNA: TGTGCCAGCAGTGAAGGCGGCGGTAGCAATCAGCCCCAGCATTTT
clone size: .; V gene: TRBV27; J gene: TRBJ2-7; D gene: .; CDR3 protein: CASSSKGRAPYEQYF; CDR3 DNA: TGTGCCAGCAGTTCTAAAGGGCGGGCCCCCTACGAGCAGTACTTC
clone size: .; V gene: TRBV9; J gene: TRBJ2-7; D gene: TRBD2; CDR3 protein: CASSPRTSGLSYEQYF; CDR3 DNA: TGTGCCAGCAGCCCCCGGACTAGCGGGCTATCCTACGAGCAGTACTTC
clone size: .; V gene: TRBV7-9; J gene: TRBJ2-3; D gene: TRBD2; CDR3 protein: CASSAGLAGSDTQYF; CDR3 DNA: TGTGCCAGCAGCGCGGGACTAGCGGGATCAGATACGCAGTATTTT
clone size: .; V gene: TRBV7-9; J gene: TRBJ2-7; D gene: .; CDR3 protein: CASSLAEAPGQYF; CDR3 DNA: TGTGCCAGCAGCTTAGCGGAAGCCCCGGGACAATACTTC
clone size: .; V gene: TRBV19; J gene: TRBJ2-1; D gene: .; CDR3 protein: CASSIAAEQFF; CDR3 DNA: TGTGCCAGTAGTATTGCCGCGGAGCAGTTCTTC
clone size: .; V gene: TRBV5-5; J gene: TRBJ2-7; D gene: TRBD1; CDR3 protein: CASSLSGTGYAQYF; CDR3 DNA: TGTGCCAGCAGCTTGAGTGGGACAGGGTACGCGCAGTACTTC
clone size: once; V gene: TRBV7-9; J gene: TRBJ1-3; D gene: TRBD1; CDR3 protein: CASSSGQGAGNTIYF; CDR3 DNA: TGTGCCAGCAGCTCGGGACAGGGGGCTGGAAACACCATATATTTT
clone size: once; V gene: TRBV13; J gene: TRBJ2-6; D gene: .; CDR3 protein: CASSLVAGANVLTF; CDR3 DNA: TGTGCCAGCAGCTTAGTGGCTGGGGCCAACGTCCTGACTTTC
clone size: .; V gene: TRBV6-5; J gene: TRBJ1-4; D gene: TRBD1; CDR3 protein: CASGGQVPNKEKLFF; CDR3 DNA: TGTGCCAGCGGGGGACAGGTTCCTAATAAGGAAAAACTGTTTTTT
clone size: .; V gene: TRBV5-4; J gene: TRBJ1-2; D gene: .; CDR3 protein: CASSFAGTQHGYTF; CDR3 DNA: TGTGCCAGCAGTTTTGCCGGGACACAGCATGGCTACACCTTC
clone size: .; V gene: TRBV5-1; J gene: TRBJ2-1; D gene: .; CDR3 protein: CASSYGRFDNEQFF; CDR3 DNA: TGCGCCAGCAGCTACGGGAGATTCGACAATGAGCAGTTCTTC
clone size: .; V gene: TRBV7-9; J gene: TRBJ1-1; D gene: TRBD1; CDR3 protein: CASSSIDRGNTGTEAFF; CDR3 DNA: TGTGCCAGCAGCTCTATAGACAGGGGGAACACCGGGACTGAAGCTTTCTTT
clone size: .; V gene: TRBV11-3; J gene: TRBJ2-2; D gene: .; CDR3 protein: CASSPRANGELFF; CDR3 DNA: TGTGCCAGCAGCCCCCGCGCGAACGGGGAGCTGTTTTTT
clone size: .; V gene: TRBV19; J gene: TRBJ2-1; D gene: TRBD1; CDR3 protein: CASSMDRGNEQFF; CDR3 DNA: TGTGCCAGTAGTATGGACAGGGGAAATGAGCAGTTCTTC
clone size: .; V gene: TRBV5-6; J gene: TRBJ2-3; D gene: .; CDR3 protein: CASSFGTGPPPGTDTQYF; CDR3 DNA: TGTGCCAGCAGCTTCGGAACGGGGCCACCCCCGGGGACAGATACGCAGTATTTT
clone size: .; V gene: TRBV6-5; J gene: TRBJ2-7; D gene: TRBD1; CDR3 protein: CASSLGQGVAYEQYF; CDR3 DNA: TGTGCCAGCAGTCTCGGACAGGGGGTAGCGTACGAGCAGTACTTC
clone size: .; V gene: TRBV7-2; J gene: TRBJ2-1; D gene: .; CDR3 protein: CASSGGQSSYNEQFF; CDR3 DNA: TGTGCCAGCAGCGGCGGACAGAGCTCCTACAATGAGCAGTTCTTC
clone size: .; V gene: TRBV18; J gene: TRBJ2-3; D gene: TRBD1; CDR3 protein: CASSPTTGKTSTDTQYF; CDR3 DNA: TGTGCCAGCTCACCAACGACAGGGAAAACTAGCACAGATACGCAGTATTTT
clone size: .; V gene: TRBV29-1; J gene: TRBJ1-4; D gene: .; CDR3 protein: CSVGHNEKLFF; CDR3 DNA: TGCAGCGTTGGGCATAATGAAAAACTGTTTTTT
clone size: once; V gene: TRBV5-4; J gene: TRBJ2-1; D gene: TRBD1; CDR3 protein: CASSPTGDNEQFF; CDR3 DNA: TGTGCCAGCAGCCCGACAGGGGACAATGAGCAGTTCTTC
clone size: .; V gene: TRBV28; J gene: TRBJ2-3; D gene: TRBD1; CDR3 protein: CASSSLFEQGASTDTQYF; CDR3 DNA: TGTGCCAGCAGTTCATTATTCGAACAGGGGGCTAGCACAGATACGCAGTATTTT
clone size: .; V gene: TRBV18; J gene: TRBJ2-1; D gene: TRBD2; CDR3 protein: CASFTSGLAGGRSSYNEQFF; CDR3 DNA: TGTGCCAGCTTCACCTCAGGACTAGCGGGAGGGAGGAGCTCCTACAATGAGCAGTTCTTC
clone size: .; V gene: TRBV10-2; J gene: TRBJ2-1; D gene: .; CDR3 protein: CASSGPVQQFF; CDR3 DNA: TGCGCCAGCAGTGGTCCGGTTCAGCAGTTCTTC
clone size: .; V gene: TRBV28; J gene: TRBJ1-2; D gene: .; CDR3 protein: CASTPGHNLRDGYTF; CDR3 DNA: TGTGCCAGCACCCCGGGACACAACCTTAGGGATGGCTACACCTTC
clone size: .; V gene: TRBV7-2; J gene: TRBJ1-5; D gene: .; CDR3 protein: CASSPLMGGNQPQHF; CDR3 DNA: TGTGCCAGCAGCCCTCTGATGGGGGGGAATCAGCCCCAGCATTTT
clone size: .; V gene: TRBV27; J gene: TRBJ2-7; D gene: TRBD2; CDR3 protein: CASSLWGAGEEQYF; CDR3 DNA: TGTGCCAGCAGTTTATGGGGTGCGGGAGAGGAGCAGTACTTC
clone size: .; V gene: TRBV4-1; J gene: TRBJ1-1; D gene: .; CDR3 protein: CASSQGQWGKGGTEAFF; CDR3 DNA: TGCGCCAGCAGCCAGGGACAATGGGGGAAGGGAGGCACTGAAGCTTTCTTT